The TCR beta chain under discussion was sequenced for a study of vaccination effects on CD4 cells after COVID-19. Antigen-specific CD4+ T cell clonotypes were called by their expansion after viral peptide-pool culture in ViraFEST. CD4+ T cell isolation took place after 10 days of culture. As their vaccination, participants received two doses of either BNT162b2 or mRNA-1273. A density of about 1.8 million PBMC per well was used; these cells were cultured with roughly 10 IU/ml IL-2 and around 10 ug/ml peptides. Half-medium replacement with IL-2 medium occurred on days 3 and 7. The data were produced by immunoSEQ multiplex PCR, yet TCRdb's version contains in-frame clones alone and is incomplete. Of about 15,000 clones listed, about 70% are singletons. Study outcomes and limitations: Clonal contraction was marked in infection- and vaccine-induced clones late after vaccination. Few convalescent patients and no early post-infection timepoints were included in the study.

This clone was detected only a few times. Its specificity is not known. CDR1 SGHNT and CDR2 YENEEA come from the germline V gene. CDR3 length: 15 amino acids. J lost 5 bases, V lost 2 bases, and 8 bases had no gene match. Material: CD4+ T cells from PBMCs cultured with HCoV-NL63 spike peptides, obtained after COVID-19 vaccination. The source of this sequence is a human donor who received a COVID-19 vaccine. This chain connects TRBV11-3 to TRBJ2-7; 8 bases align to TRBD2. The CDR3 DNA follows: TGTGCCAGCAGCTTAAGTCCTAGCGGGTTCCACGAGCAGTACTTC. Its protein is CASSLSPSGFHEQYF.